The 22 T cell receptor beta chains listed next were all sequenced from one sample in a study of T cell repertoires in cytomegalovirus infection. TCRdb reprocessed the reads with MiXCR, giving one entry per CDR3 protein. The repertoire holds hundreds of thousands of distinct CDR3 sequences, with approximately 24% as singletons. The sequencing input was CD8+ T cells from PBMCs. Receptors were obtained from a human donor in good health (CMV status not recorded). Some clones in this sample may be carry-over from other donors' samples.

Concerning this clonotype itself: A junction boundary mismatches the germline segment, possibly from a read error. The chain links TRBV20-1 to TRBJ2-1, with 10 bases that match TRBD2. CDR1 and CDR2 (germline): DFQATT, SNEGSKA (reference sequence). The CDR3 is 13 amino acids. The chain's CDR3 is CSVRAGGPGEQFF. CDR3 coding DNA: TGCAGTGTTAGAGCGGGGGGGCCTGGAGAGCAGTTCTTC.

The chain couples TRBV14 to TRBJ2-1; maybe TRBD2 (5 bases). This CDR3 is built from 16 residues. Germline V gene data show CDR1 as SGHDN and CDR2 as FVKESK. The V gene lost 4 bases and the J gene lost 0 bases, with 13 bases spanning the gap. Written as DNA, the CDR3 is TGTGCCAGCAGCCGTCGAGGGCTAGACTCCTACAATGAGCAGTTCTTC. Protein sequence: CASSRRGLDSYNEQFF.

This clonotype appeared many times. The rearrangement joins TRBV6-6 to TRBJ1-2, with TRBD1 as a possible D gene (5 bases). Trimming removed 2 bases at V and 4 bases at J, with 20 bases between. CDR3 length: 17 residues. CDR1 is MNHNY, CDR2 SVGAGI, per germline (reference sequence). CDR3 protein: CASSYQNRDLVRYGYTF. DNA for the CDR3: TGTGCCAGCAGTTACCAAAACCGGGACCTGGTCCGCTATGGCTACACCTTC.

This clonotype was recorded a few times. CDR3 in amino acids: CASSFVNSGGWFF. For the CDR3, the DNA is TGTGCCAGCAGTTTTGTCAATTCCGGGGGGTGGTTCTTC. The rearrangement joins TRBV28 to TRBJ2-1; TRBD2 aligns across 7 bases. Germline trimming cut 3 bases from V and 15 bases from J; bases unmatched to any gene: 11. CDR3 length: 13 amino acids. Germline CDR1 is MDHEN and CDR2 is SYDVKM. The whole variable domain, filled in from reference TRBV28 and TRBJ2-1, reads DVKVTQSSRYLVKRTGEKVFLECVQDMDHENMFWYRQDPGLGLRLIYFSYDVKMKEKGDIPEGYSVSREKKERFSLILESASTNQTSMYLCASSFVNSGGWFFGPGTRLTVL.

The chain carries TRBV4-3 and TRBJ2-5; TRBD2 aligns across 9 bases. The CDR3 loop spans 14 amino acids. J gave up 2 bases and V 6 bases, and 4 bases lay outside the gene matches. The V gene's germline CDR1 is LGHNA and CDR2 YSLEER. The CDR3 nucleotides are TGCGCCAGCAGAGGGACTAGCTCACAAGAGACCCAGTACTTC. Its translation is CASRGTSSQETQYF.

There are many counts of this clonotype. The CDR3 loop reads CASSGRESSKAFF. CDR3 nucleotides: TGTGCCAGCAGCGGACGGGAGTCTTCAAAAGCTTTCTTT. The chain uses TRBV7-9 and TRBJ1-1; D gene ambiguous. This CDR3 spans 13 amino acids. The V and J ends lost 5 bases and 9 bases respectively, with 16 bases between them. Germline V CDR1 and CDR2: SEHNR, FQNEAQ (reference sequence).

This clonotype was picked up a small number of times. The chain combines TRBV27 with TRBJ1-1; TRBD1 aligns across 11 bases. The CDR3 is made up of 16 amino acids. CDR1 MNHEY and CDR2 SMNVEV come from the germline V gene (reference sequence). J gave up 5 bases and V 4 bases, and 9 bases lay outside the gene matches. This chain's CDR3 is CASSWTGGFVGTEAFF. CDR3 coding DNA: TGTGCCAGCAGTTGGACAGGGGGCTTCGTTGGGACTGAAGCTTTCTTT.

This sequence joins TRBV29-1 and TRBJ1-1; D is undetermined. Germline V gives CDR1 SQVTM, CDR2 ANQGSEA. The CDR3 has 11 residues. V was clipped by 6 bases and J by 6 bases, with 11 bases between them. The CDR3 protein is CSVALGPEAFF. The CDR3 DNA reads TGCAGCGTCGCCCTAGGCCCTGAAGCTTTCTTT.

This clonotype was counted at least ten times. The chain uses TRBV6-1 and TRBJ2-1; D unclear. The CDR3 loop spans 14 amino acids. The ends were cut back, 7 bases at V and 1 base at J, with 11 bases in the middle. The germline V gene has CDR1 MNHNS and CDR2 SASEGT. For the CDR3, the DNA is TGTGCCAGCACTAATGACCCTTCCTACAATGAGCAGTTCTTC. It codes for CASTNDPSYNEQFF.

This clonotype was detected many times. This chain connects TRBV7-9 to TRBJ2-1, with D perhaps TRBD2 (5 bases). This CDR3 region has 15 residues. The germline CDR1 and CDR2 sequences are SEHNR and FQNEAQ (reference sequence). V lost 4 bases to trimming and J lost 7 bases, with 17 bases between them. DNA of the CDR3: TGTGCCAGCAGCTACCCCCGGGAACTACTAAATGAGCAGTTCTTC. Protein product: CASSYPRELLNEQFF. The full variable domain, with the rest looked up from reference TRBV7-9 and TRBJ2-1, is DTGVSQNPRHKITKRGQNVTFRCDPISEHNRLYWYRQTLGQGPEFLTYFQNEAQLEKSRLLSDRFSAERPKGSFSTLEIQRTEQGDSAMYLCASSYPRELLNEQFFGPGTRLTVL.

V and J are TRBV20-1 and TRBJ2-2; TRBD2 matches 8 bases. This CDR3 has 11 residues. Germline assignment: CDR1 DFQATT and CDR2 SNEGSKA (reference sequence). CDR3 sequence reads: CSVSGNGELFF. CDR3 in DNA: TGCAGCGTTAGCGGGAACGGGGAGCTGTTTTTT.

V gene TRBV6-2 or TRBV6-3 combines with J gene TRBJ2-7; a weak D match, TRBD1 (5 bases). This CDR3 has 16 residues. V gave up 5 bases and J gave up 2 bases, with 19 bases separating them. The V gene's germline CDR1 is MNHEY and CDR2 SVGEGT. CDR3 DNA: TGTGCCAGCAGTCCACCTCTCACGGACATCCCCTACGAGCAGTACGTC. It is translated as CASSPPLTDIPYEQYV.

The chain employs TRBV14 and TRBJ2-2, with 7 positions matching TRBD1. J lost 1 base, V lost 3 bases, and 11 bases had no gene match. CDR1 is SGHDN, CDR2 FVKESK, per germline. CDR3 length: 18 residues. CDR3 sequence: CASSQLYGDRENTGELFF. The CDR3 region has the DNA TGTGCCAGCAGCCAGTTGTATGGGGACAGAGAGAACACCGGGGAGCTGTTTTTT.

This clonotype was detected a few times. The CDR3 is CASSTAGDIHEQYV. CDR3 coding DNA: TGTGCCAGCAGCACCGCTGGGGACATCCACGAGCAGTACGTC. The chain is built from TRBV28 and TRBJ2-7; D perhaps matches TRBD1 (6 bases). Germline V CDR1 and CDR2: MDHEN, SYDVKM. The CDR3 length is 14 residues. Trimming stripped 6 bases from V and 5 bases from J, with 17 bases between.

The sample holds a few counts of this clonotype. The rearrangement uses TRBV7-9 and TRBJ1-1, with D tentatively TRBD1 (6 bases). The CDR3 covers 16 residues. The V gene lost 7 bases and the J gene lost 5 bases, with 23 bases spanning the gap. Germline V gene lookup returns CDR1 SEHNR and CDR2 FQNEAQ (reference sequence). CDR3 DNA sequence: TGTGCCAGCATCGAAGAACAGGGTCCGGATCGGACTGAAGCTTTCTTT. Translation: CASIEEQGPDRTEAFF.

This clonotype was seen a few times. The chain uses TRBV29-1 and TRBJ1-2; 12 bases agree with TRBD1. The CDR3 is 13 residues long. Losses at the gene ends were 5 bases for V and 4 bases for J; bases not matched to a gene: 2. CDR1 SQVTM and CDR2 ANQGSEA come from the germline V gene. The CDR3 coding sequence is TGCAGCGTTATGGGACAGGGGGCCTATGGCTACACCTTC. It yields the protein CSVMGQGAYGYTF.

This clonotype appeared a few times. The V call is TRBV7-9, the J call TRBJ1-6; D is unclear. Per the germline V gene, CDR1 is SEHNR and CDR2 is FQNEAQ (reference sequence). Trimming removed 5 bases from V and 7 bases from J, with 9 bases in between. This CDR3 is built from 13 residues. CDR3 in amino acids: CASSIHYNSPLHF. Written as DNA, the CDR3 is TGTGCCAGCAGCATACATTACAATTCACCCCTCCACTTT.

The genes are TRBV15 and TRBJ2-7, with TRBD1 identical over 7 bases. V was clipped by 3 bases and J by 7 bases; unmatched bases: 15. The CDR3 sequence is 16 residues long. Per germline, CDR1 LNHNV and CDR2 YYDKDF (reference sequence). CDR3 residues: CATSSSIEGARVEQYF. CDR3 nucleotide sequence: TGTGCCACCAGCAGTTCCATAGAGGGGGCCCGGGTTGAGCAGTACTTC.

This clonotype was found many times. The chain combines TRBV6-1 with TRBJ1-2, with 7 bases identical to TRBD1. The V segment lost 10 bases and the J segment 7 bases; nucleotides outside the gene matches: 18. Germline CDR1 reads MNHNS; CDR2 reads SASEGT. The CDR3 length is 15 residues. CDR3 loop: CATPGKGAGYFGYTF. The CDR3 DNA reads as TGTGCCACCCCAGGCAAGGGGGCAGGGTATTTTGGCTACACCTTC.

This clonotype has only a few counts. The J gene is TRBJ2-1, the V gene TRBV6-2 or TRBV6-3, with D maybe TRBD1 (6 bases). Germline CDR1 MNHEY, CDR2 SVGEGT. The CDR3 sequence is 12 residues long. V lost 6 bases and J 7 bases, leaving 10 bases between the germline ends. In DNA, the CDR3 is TGTGCCAGCAGATCTACAGGGAATGAGCAGTTCTTC. Amino acid sequence: CASRSTGNEQFF.

This chain links TRBV29-1 with TRBJ2-7, with TRBD1 matching over 7 bases. Germline V gives CDR1 SQVTM, CDR2 ANQGSEA. V gave up 1 base and J gave up 1 base; unmatched junction bases: 4. The CDR3 runs to 14 residues. CDR3 nucleotide sequence: TGCAGCGTTGAAGTCCCCAGGGGGTCCTACGAGCAGTACTTC. Translating gives CSVEVPRGSYEQYF.

This clonotype was recorded many times. The chain combines TRBV7-2 with TRBJ2-7; TRBD1 aligns across 7 bases. The V gene end was trimmed by 6 bases and the J gene end by 4 bases; junction bases not matched to a gene: 9. Per the germline V gene, CDR1 is SGHTA and CDR2 is FQGNSA. The length of the CDR3 is 14 residues. CDR3 nucleotides: TGTGCCAGCAGGCTACCCGGGACAGAATACGAGCAGTACTTC. Protein: CASRLPGTEYEQYF.